This section outlines one TCR beta chain sequence together with its context. TCRdb reprocessed the 5' RACE reads via MiXCR and lists one record per CDR3 protein. Of approximately 58,000 distinct CDR3 sequences listed, more than 25% are singletons. Germline CDR1 SGHTA, CDR2 FQGNSA. V lost 0 bases to trimming and J lost 3 bases, with 9 bases between them. The CDR3 totals 15 residues. Tregs were sorted as CD4+CD25+CD127-/low cells. This receptor was obtained from a female donor with breast cancer. The specimen was tumor-infiltrating Tregs sorted from the breast tumor. The chain links TRBV7-2 to TRBJ2-1; D is possibly TRBD2 (6 bases). In nucleotides, the CDR3 is TGTGCCAGCAGCTTAGCTAGCGGAGTCTACAATGAGCAGTTCTTC. This gives the protein CASSLASGVYNEQFF.